This T cell receptor (beta chain) was captured in a study of T cells after yellow fever vaccination. Study details: With SMART-Seq v4 Ultra Low Input, the fractions containing low cell numbers were prepared.

This clonotype was recorded a few times. Its target is unknown. General study points: Re-detected after boosting: most primary clones, about 96% of CD4 and roughly 88% of CD8. Peaking on day 5 versus 15, the secondary response was faster but weaker.

Germline CDR1 MNHEY, CDR2 SVGEGT. The CDR3 sequence is 14 residues long. Trimming stripped 7 bases from V and 0 bases from J, with 10 bases between. Making TCR cDNA involved 5'RACE template switching, which added UMIs and a universal primer site. From the 5' RACE reads, TCRdb called clonotypes with MiXCR, one entry per CDR3 protein. The sample comprises 250,000 or so distinct CDR3 sequences, approximately 3.8% of which are singletons, and around 19% rests with the top ten. V gene TRBV6-2 or TRBV6-3 combines with J gene TRBJ1-3; D not resolved. The sample here was PBMCs, taken 15 days after the yellow fever booster vaccination. The sequence came from a man between 18 and 35 years old who received the YFV17D yellow fever vaccine. CDR3 residues: CASTRLVSGNTIYF. The CDR3 nucleotides are TGTGCCAGCACTCGGCTCGTCTCTGGAAACACCATATATTTT.